Listed here are 11 T cell receptor beta chains from one sample, sequenced in a study of vaccination and CD4 T cells after COVID-19. Sequenced with the Oncomine TCR Beta short-read assay was DNA taken from cultured CD4+ T cells. TCRdb re-called the PCR reads through MiXCR, storing one row per CDR3 protein. This sample has about 15,000 distinct CDR3 sequences, with approximately 51% found just once. As for treatment: roughly ten-day PBMC culture with coronavirus spike peptide pools or control peptides (ViraFEST assay). Antigens for these TCRs are unknown. The sequences come from cultured CD4+ T cells from blood, collected after SARS-CoV-2 vaccination. The receptors shown here come from a human donor with COVID-19.

The V and J genes are TRBV6-5 and TRBJ1-5, with D perhaps TRBD1 (6 bases). The CDR3 is 14 amino acids. V lost 2 bases and J 7 bases, leaving 12 bases between the germline ends. The germline CDR1 and CDR2 sequences are MNHEY and SVGAGI. The CDR3, as DNA: TGTGCCAGCAGTTACGGGGGGCGAGGGCAGCCCCAGCATTTT. The encoded protein is CASSYGGRGQPQHF.

This chain joins TRBV28 and TRBJ2-7; 10 bases align to TRBD1. Germline assignment: CDR1 MDHEN and CDR2 SYDVKM. The CDR3 extends over 15 amino acids. Trimming removed 6 bases from V and 6 bases from J; junction bases left unmatched: 11. The CDR3 region is CASSQVRDRGTEQYF. The CDR3 region has the DNA TGTGCCAGCAGCCAGGTCCGGGACAGGGGAACCGAGCAGTACTTC.

On this clonotype: One end of the junction is discordant with germline, which a read error may explain. The chain couples TRBV20-1 to TRBJ1-2; D gene unclear. The CDR3 has 15 amino acids. The V gene's germline CDR1 is DFQATT and CDR2 SNEGSKA (reference sequence). In DNA, the CDR3 is TGCAGTGCTAGCCCAGTGGCCAGCACTAACTATGGCTGCACCTTC. It translates to CSASPVASTNYGCTF.

This clonotype was detected once. The chain recombines TRBV29-1 with TRBJ2-1; 7 bases map to TRBD2. Trimming took 2 bases from V and 4 from J; bases not matched to a gene: 5. This CDR3 is 14 amino acids long. Germline loops: CDR1 SQVTM, CDR2 ANQGSEA. The DNA of the CDR3 is TGCAGCGTTGAACGAAGCGGGATATACAATGAGCAGTTCTTC. Its protein product is CSVERSGIYNEQFF.

The V gene is TRBV18, the J gene TRBJ2-7, with 8 bases identical to TRBD1. This CDR3 is 14 amino acids long. Germline lookup yields CDR1 KGHSH and CDR2 LQKENI. V lost 6 bases to trimming and J lost 2 bases; unmatched junction nucleotides: 6. The CDR3 nucleotides are TGTGCCAGCTCGCAAACAGGGGGACCCTACGAGCAGTACTTC. Residues: CASSQTGGPYEQYF.

The chain has TRBV2 and TRBJ2-3; TRBD2 aligns across 10 bases. Looked up from germline, CDR1 is SNHLY and CDR2 is FYNNEI. The CDR3 length is 15 residues. Trimming took 4 bases from V and 2 from J; bases not matched to a gene: 3. CDR3: CASSVGLADTDTQYF. The DNA for the CDR3 is TGTGCCAGCAGTGTAGGACTAGCGGACACAGATACGCAGTATTTT.

The chain recombines TRBV20-1 with TRBJ1-1; D might be TRBD1 (5 bases). The CDR3 is 12 amino acids. Germline CDR1 is DFQATT and CDR2 is SNEGSKA (reference sequence). For the CDR3, the DNA is TGCAGCGCAAAGGGGAGGAACACTGAAGCTTTCTTT. It specifies CSAKGRNTEAFF.

The chain is built from TRBV5-1 and TRBJ1-2; a weak D match, TRBD1 (5 bases). Germline CDR1 reads SGHRS; CDR2 reads YFSETQ. CDR3 length: 15 amino acids. V lost 0 bases, J lost 3 bases, and 12 bases lay in between. DNA for the CDR3: TGCGCCAGCAGCTTGGAGGGGCGGGTTGACTATGGCTACACCTTC. The encoded protein is CASSLEGRVDYGYTF.

The chain recombines TRBV6-2 or TRBV6-3 with TRBJ1-5; TRBD1 matches 7 bases. V lost 3 bases, J lost 3 bases, and 8 bases stayed unmatched. Germline-derived CDR1 and CDR2 are MNHEY and SVGEGT. This CDR3 contains 16 residues. Here the CDR3 reads CASSYSPTGINQPQHF. The CDR3 DNA reads as TGTGCCAGCAGTTATTCTCCGACAGGGATCAATCAGCCCCAGCATTTT.

The chain is built from TRBV27 and TRBJ1-1; D not resolved. Germline V lookup: CDR1 MNHEY, CDR2 SMNVEV (reference sequence). V lost 6 bases, J lost 3 bases, and 8 bases lay in between. This CDR3 spans 12 amino acids. In DNA form, the CDR3 reads TGTGCCAGCAGCCGGGCGGACACTGAAGCTTTCTTT. Its protein product is CASSRADTEAFF.

V gene TRBV6-1 combines with J gene TRBJ1-1; the D is unclear. The V gene's germline CDR1 is MNHNS and CDR2 SASEGT. V dropped 7 bases and J dropped 4 bases, with 7 bases sitting between them. CDR3 length: 11 amino acids. The CDR3 sequence: CASIRATEAFF. In DNA, the CDR3 is TGTGCCAGCATCCGGGCCACTGAAGCTTTCTTT.